The T cell receptor (beta chain) under discussion was sequenced for a study of cytomegalovirus exposure and HLA in healthy donors. This CDR3 has 13 residues. Germline values: CDR1 SGHDT, CDR2 YYEEEE. V lost 4 bases and J lost 6, with 14 bases in between. Vbeta (60) and Jbeta (13) primers were used in the PCR. The protocol was immunoSEQ multiplex PCR, while the TCRdb copy is restricted to in-frame clones and leaves out a portion. The sample shows about 130,000 clones, 6.5% to 9.5% of them seen only once. The sequencing input was PBMCs. V and J are TRBV5-6 and TRBJ2-7; D perhaps matches TRBD2 (5 bases). The sequence was collected from a man aged 35 to 55 in good health and CMV-seronegative. The CDR3 region is CASSPRTLVEQYF. CDR3 sequence (DNA): TGTGCCAGCAGCCCCCGGACTCTGGTCGAGCAGTACTTC.